This paragraph reports one T cell receptor (beta chain). The target antigen is unknown. The data derive from a study of cytomegalovirus exposure and HLA in healthy donors. Overall study results and limits: Accounts indicate the classifier identified cytomegalovirus status with strong specificity and sensitivity. Exclusion applied to some V segments, including TRBV6-2 and TRBV6-3, as they were indistinguishable.

Trimming took off 0 bases at V and 5 bases at J, with 11 bases between the two ends. This CDR3 comprises 14 residues. CDR1 and CDR2 (germline): PRHDT, FYEKMQ (reference sequence). The PCR ran on 60 Vbeta and 13 Jbeta primers. Sequencing was performed with immunoSEQ multiplex PCR; in TCRdb, only in-frame clones are kept and a portion is missing. The data hold roughly 180,000 clones, with 77% observed a single time. The receptor comes from a woman aged 25-40 years in good health and CMV-seropositive. The source material was PBMCs. J is TRBJ2-7 and V is TRBV13; D may be TRBD2 (5 bases). CDR3 bases: TGTGCCAGCAGCTTAGGCGCAGAGGAGGACGAGCAGTACTTC. It specifies CASSLGAEEDEQYF.